Below, one TCR beta chain is given with its context. Described time point: pre-treatment sample, taken before nivolumab and TIL therapy. This was the immunoSEQ v3 assay. Assay: immunoSEQ multiplex PCR; the TCRdb copy retains only in-frame clones and omits some. The repertoire holds about 60,000 clones, with 80% to 90% as singletons. V shed 4 bases and J 2 bases; nucleotides not matched to a gene: 7. Germline values: CDR1 SGHRS, CDR2 YFSETQ. CDR3 length: 15 amino acids. This record belongs to a study of TIL therapy for anti-PD-1-resistant metastatic lung cancer. The sample consisted of blood, taken at baseline. This sequence was found in a person between 25 and 80 years old with non-small cell lung cancer. This rearrangement joins TRBV5-1 to TRBJ1-1; 8 nucleotides agree with TRBD1. Written as DNA, the CDR3 is TGCGCCAGCAGCGGAACGGGACAGGATAACACTGAAGCTTTCTTT. Translation gives CASSGTGQDNTEAFF.